Shown below are 27 T cell receptor beta chains from a single sample sequenced in a study of T cells in Graves' hyperthyroidism and ophthalmopathy. RNA transcripts gave rise to amplified TCR beta CDR3 regions. Primed by the HTBI set, a first-round RT-PCR was run on the TCR CDR3. TCRdb reprocessed the multiplex PCR reads with MiXCR, giving one entry per CDR3 protein. This table holds about 520,000 distinct CDR3 sequences, under 25% found once. Sequenced input: blood. The receptors derive from a man between 18 and 29 years old with Graves' hyperthyroidism.

The V call is TRBV14, the J call TRBJ2-7; D remains ambiguous. The CDR3 length is 13 residues. CDR1 and CDR2 from the germline V gene are SGHDN and FVKESK. The V and J ends lost 1 base and 1 base respectively, with 5 bases between them. The chain's CDR3 is CASSQVVSYEQYF. As DNA, the CDR3 is TGTGCCAGCAGCCAAGTGGTTTCCTACGAGCAGTACTTC.

This clonotype was detected ten times or more. The chain recombines TRBV5-1 with TRBJ1-1; D is undetermined. Germline values: CDR1 SGHRS, CDR2 YFSETQ. Between the trimmed V and J ends, which lost 0 bases and 4 bases, there was a span of 7 bases. CDR3 length: 13 residues. The CDR3 sequence is CASSLVGFTEAFF. The CDR3 DNA reads TGCGCCAGCAGCTTGGTAGGTTTCACTGAAGCTTTCTTT.

This clonotype was picked up many times. The chain joins TRBV6-1 to TRBJ1-1; D is ambiguous. CDR3 length equals 14 residues. Between the trimmed V and J ends, which lost 4 bases and 1 base, there was a span of 10 bases. From germline, CDR1 is MNHNS and CDR2 SASEGT. The CDR3 here is CASSARVTNTEAFF. The CDR3 bases are TGTGCCAGCAGTGCGCGGGTAACGAACACTGAAGCTTTCTTT.

This chain uses TRBV6-1 with TRBJ2-7; the D gene is possibly TRBD1 (6 bases). Trimming removed 6 bases at V and 1 base at J, with 16 bases between. Germline CDR1 reads MNHNS; CDR2 reads SASEGT. CDR3 length equals 15 residues. CDR3 DNA sequence: TGTGCCAGCAGAGGCCGGACAGCCGAGTCCTACGAGCAGTACTTC. Protein sequence: CASRGRTAESYEQYF.

The chain recombines TRBV6-1 with TRBJ2-3; D gene unclear. Per germline, CDR1 MNHNS and CDR2 SASEGT. The V and J ends lost 7 bases and 4 bases respectively, with 18 bases between them. The CDR3 consists of 15 residues. The CDR3 reads CASTPGFGRSDTQYF. The CDR3 DNA sequence: TGTGCCAGCACCCCCGGTTTTGGCCGATCAGATACGCAGTATTTT.

Many counts were recorded for this clonotype. The chain is built from TRBV6-1 and TRBJ1-2, with unresolved D. The V gene's germline CDR1 is MNHNS and CDR2 SASEGT. Trimming stripped 6 bases from V and 4 bases from J, with 12 bases between. This CDR3 region has 13 residues. The CDR3 sequence: CASSQDGIYGYTF. The CDR3 bases are TGTGCCAGCAGCCAGGACGGAATCTATGGCTACACCTTC.

This clonotype was seen only a few times. This chain joins TRBV11-2 and TRBJ2-7, with 11 bases that match TRBD2. V was clipped by 8 bases and J by 2 bases; unmatched bases: 11. Germline values: CDR1 SGHAT, CDR2 FQNNGV. This CDR3 region has 16 residues. The CDR3 protein is CASSKGKTSGAYEQYF. The CDR3 DNA sequence: TGTGCCAGCTCCAAAGGGAAGACTAGCGGGGCCTACGAGCAGTACTTC.

The chain links TRBV20-1 to TRBJ1-5; perhaps TRBD1 as D (6 bases). CDR3 length: 12 residues. With 6 bases removed from V and 4 bases from J, the gap between germline ends came to 10 bases. From germline, CDR1 is DFQATT and CDR2 SNEGSKA (reference sequence). The CDR3 DNA reads as TGCAGTGCCAGGGACACGAATCAGCCCCAGCATTTT. Its translation: CSARDTNQPQHF.

This clonotype was found many times. The chain is built from TRBV12-3 or TRBV12-4 and TRBJ1-1; 9 nucleotides agree with TRBD1. This CDR3 is built from 13 residues. After removal of 4 bases from V and 12 bases from J, the junction contained 9 bases not matched to a gene. The CDR3 DNA follows: TGTGCCAGCAGTTATGAGGGGACAGGGAAGACTTTCTTT. It specifies CASSYEGTGKTFF.

The J gene is TRBJ1-1, the V gene TRBV12-3 or TRBV12-4, with D tentatively TRBD1 (5 bases). V gave up 3 bases and J gave up 4 bases, with 12 bases separating them. This CDR3 contains 14 residues. CDR3 DNA: TGTGCCAGCAGTTTGGAGGGGTACGGCACTGAAGCTTTCTTT. It is translated as CASSLEGYGTEAFF.

This clonotype was counted at least ten times. The chain couples TRBV12-3 or TRBV12-4 to TRBJ2-5; 12 nucleotides align to TRBD1. This CDR3 region has 17 residues. J lost 5 bases, V lost 4 bases, and 11 bases had no gene match. As DNA, the CDR3 is TGTGCCAGCAGTTCCCTCGGCGGGACAGGGGGCTTGGAGACCCAGTACTTC. This codes for CASSSLGGTGGLETQYF.

The chain joins TRBV12-3 or TRBV12-4 to TRBJ2-5, with 9 bases aligning to TRBD2. V gave up 4 bases and J gave up 6 bases; unmatched junction bases: 6. The CDR3 extends over 14 amino acids. The CDR3 sequence: CASSSAGGPQTQYF. In DNA, the CDR3 is TGTGCCAGCAGTTCTGCGGGGGGGCCACAGACCCAGTACTTC.

Many counts were recorded for this clonotype. The genes are TRBV28 and TRBJ1-2; 7 nucleotides agree with TRBD1. The germline gives CDR1 MDHEN, CDR2 SYDVKM. The CDR3 has 14 amino acids. Germline trimming cut 3 bases from V and 4 bases from J; bases unmatched to any gene: 5. CDR3 coding DNA: TGTGCCAGCAGTTTCCGGGACAGCGCCTATGGCTACACCTTC. This encodes CASSFRDSAYGYTF.

This clonotype has more than one count but fewer than ten. V gene TRBV7-2 combines with J gene TRBJ2-4, with D possibly being TRBD2 (7 bases). Deletions cut 2 bases from V and 6 bases from J, with 17 bases between. From germline, CDR1 is SGHTA and CDR2 FQGNSA. CDR3 length equals 16 residues. The CDR3 coding sequence is TGTGCCAGCAGCTTATACAGCGGGGTAGGGGGAAACATTCAGTACTTC. Its translation is CASSLYSGVGGNIQYF.

This clonotype came up many times. Mismatch with germline at one junction end may stem from a read error. The rearrangement links TRBV12-3 or TRBV12-4 to TRBJ1-1, with TRBD1 as a possible D gene (5 bases). This CDR3 is built from 14 residues. The CDR3 nucleotides read TGCGCCAGCAGCTTGGTGGGGGGAGACACTGAAGCTTTCTTT. This encodes CASSLVGGDTEAFF.

The V gene is TRBV18, the J gene TRBJ1-1, with D uncertain. The CDR3 sequence is 12 residues long. The germline CDR1 and CDR2 sequences are KGHSH and LQKENI. V was pared by 6 bases and J by 7 bases, with 12 bases between. This CDR3 is CASSTDSGEAFF. CDR3 in DNA: TGTGCCAGCTCCACGGACTCGGGTGAAGCTTTCTTT.

This clonotype was recorded many times. This chain links TRBV29-1 with TRBJ2-2; 8 bases match TRBD2. Germline V gene sequence: CDR1 SQVTM, CDR2 ANQGSEA. V gave up 6 bases and J gave up 5 bases; unmatched junction bases: 5. The CDR3 extends over 13 amino acids. The CDR3 sequence: CSVLAGRTGELFF. In DNA, the CDR3 is TGCAGCGTCTTAGCGGGGAGGACCGGGGAGCTGTTTTTT.

Ten or more counts support this clonotype. The chain couples TRBV11-2 to TRBJ2-4; D could derive from TRBD1 or TRBD2 (6 bases each). The V end was cut by 6 bases, the J end by 0 bases, with 18 bases between. CDR1 is SGHAT, CDR2 FQNNGV, per germline. The CDR3 extends over 17 amino acids. In DNA form, the CDR3 reads TGTGCCAGCAGTTATTTGGGGGGCGCCCTAGCCAAAAACATTCAGTACTTC. It encodes CASSYLGGALAKNIQYF.

The gene calls are TRBV12-3 or TRBV12-4 and TRBJ2-7; 12 bases line up with TRBD2. With 7 bases clipped from V and 0 bases from J, the junction kept 10 bases outside the gene matches. This CDR3 region has 17 residues. The DNA for the CDR3 is TGTGCCAGCACCCTCGGGACTAGCGGGTACTACTCCTACGAGCAGTACTTC. Translation: CASTLGTSGYYSYEQYF.

This clonotype has a count of ten or more. This chain connects TRBV13 to TRBJ2-5; 8 bases map to TRBD1. This CDR3 comprises 15 residues. Germline-derived CDR1 and CDR2 are PRHDT and FYEKMQ (reference sequence). With V trimmed by 1 base and J by 4 bases, 5 bases remained unmatched. The chain's CDR3 is CASSLARTGRETQYF. CDR3 nucleotides: TGTGCCAGCAGCTTAGCTCGGACAGGGCGAGAGACCCAGTACTTC.

This chain connects TRBV28 to TRBJ2-7, with 8 bases aligning to TRBD2. The germline V gene encodes CDR1 MDHEN and CDR2 SYDVKM. This CDR3 spans 16 amino acids. The trim removed 2 bases at V and 2 bases at J, leaving 8 bases unmatched. This CDR3 reads CASSLGSREGPYEQYF. The CDR3 DNA follows: TGTGCCAGCAGTTTAGGCTCCCGGGAGGGCCCCTACGAGCAGTACTTC.

This clonotype occurred many times. The chain carries TRBV20-1 and TRBJ1-2; D is undetermined. V was pared by 3 bases and J by 7 bases, with 3 bases between. CDR3 length: 9 residues. CDR1 DFQATT and CDR2 SNEGSKA come from the germline V gene (reference sequence). This CDR3 reads CSARGGYTF. CDR3 bases: TGCAGTGCTAGGGGTGGCTACACCTTC.

This clonotype was picked up a small number of times. The gene calls are TRBV12-3 or TRBV12-4 and TRBJ2-2; D possibly corresponds to TRBD2 (7 bases). This CDR3 comprises 14 residues. Trimming removed 7 bases from V and 4 bases from J, with 13 bases in between. CDR3 loop: CASTKRGGTGELFF. The CDR3 DNA reads as TGTGCCAGCACCAAAAGGGGGGGCACCGGGGAGCTGTTTTTT.

This clonotype was counted at least ten times. CDR3 sequence: CASSYSGGILGNTIYF. DNA for the CDR3: TGTGCCAGCAGTTACTCGGGGGGGATCCTCGGAAACACCATATATTTT. This chain connects TRBV6-5 to TRBJ1-3; a possible D gene is TRBD1 (5 bases). This CDR3 has 16 amino acids. Trimming left V 0 bases short and J 4 bases short, with 13 bases between. Germline loops: CDR1 MNHEY, CDR2 SVGAGI.

This clonotype has ten or more counts. The chain has TRBV29-1 and TRBJ1-1; D gene unclear. The CDR3 extends over 11 amino acids. CDR1 and CDR2 from the germline V gene are SQVTM and ANQGSEA. Trimming left V 0 bases short and J 6 bases short, with 5 bases between. The CDR3 nucleotides are TGCAGCGTTGAAGAGGCGGCTGAAGCTTTCTTT. This codes for CSVEEAAEAFF. Full variable domain (remainder filled in from reference TRBV29-1 and TRBJ1-1): SAVISQKPSRDICQRGTSLTIQCQVDSQVTMMFWYRQQPGQSLTLIATANQGSEATYESGFVIDKFPISRPNLTFSTLTVSNMSPEDSSIYLCSVEEAAEAFFGQGTRLTVV.

This chain joins TRBV20-1 and TRBJ2-7; possibly TRBD2 for D (6 bases). Germline V CDR1 and CDR2: DFQATT, SNEGSKA (reference sequence). V was shortened by 5 bases and J by 2 bases, with 13 bases between the two germline ends. The CDR3 is 13 amino acids. CDR3 residues: CSASPGLTYEQYF. For the CDR3, the DNA is TGCAGTGCTTCCCCGGGACTTACCTACGAGCAGTACTTC.

This clonotype appeared many times. J is TRBJ2-5 and V is TRBV6-1; TRBD1 agrees at 7 bases. Germline CDR1 reads MNHNS; CDR2 reads SASEGT. V trimming: 8 bases; J trimming: 3 bases; junction bases outside the gene matches: 9. This CDR3 has 14 residues. CDR3 in DNA: TGTGCCAGCGAATACGTCCAGGGGGAAGAGACCCAGTACTTC. This gives the protein CASEYVQGEETQYF.